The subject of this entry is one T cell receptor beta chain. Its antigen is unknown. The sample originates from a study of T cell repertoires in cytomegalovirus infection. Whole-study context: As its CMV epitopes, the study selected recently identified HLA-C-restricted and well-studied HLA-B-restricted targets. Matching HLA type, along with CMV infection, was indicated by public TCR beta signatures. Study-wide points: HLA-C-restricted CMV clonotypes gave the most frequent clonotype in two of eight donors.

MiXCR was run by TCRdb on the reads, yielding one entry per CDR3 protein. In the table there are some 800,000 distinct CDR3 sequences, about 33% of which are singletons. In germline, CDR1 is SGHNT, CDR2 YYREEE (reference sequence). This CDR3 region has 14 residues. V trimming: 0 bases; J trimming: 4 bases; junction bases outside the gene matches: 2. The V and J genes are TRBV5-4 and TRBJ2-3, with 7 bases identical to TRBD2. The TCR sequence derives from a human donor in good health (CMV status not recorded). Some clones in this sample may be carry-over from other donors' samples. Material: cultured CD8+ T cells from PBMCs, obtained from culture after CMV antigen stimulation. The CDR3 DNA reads TGTGCCAGCAGCTTGGGGACTAGGCCAGATACGCAGTATTTT. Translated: CASSLGTRPDTQYF.